Below are 4 T cell receptor beta chains sequenced from a single sample in a study of cytomegalovirus exposure and HLA in healthy donors. 13 Jbeta primers and 60 Vbeta primers were used for the PCR. TCRdb's table, derived via immunoSEQ multiplex PCR, lists solely in-frame clones and lacks some. The sample carries roughly 180,000 clones, 77% recorded once. Input material: PBMCs. These receptors came from a woman in her sixties in good health and CMV-seropositive.

This clone was seen a handful of times. The chain is built from TRBV29-1 and TRBJ2-7; TRBD1 might be the D (6 bases). V lost 4 bases to trimming and J lost 2 bases, with 15 bases between them. The CDR3 runs to 14 residues. Germline V CDR1 and CDR2: SQVTM, ANQGSEA. CDR3 nucleotides: TGCAGCGTTGTAGGGGGTACCTCCACCTACGAGCAGTACTTC. Its translation: CSVVGGTSTYEQYF.

This clone was seen more than once but under ten times. The chain is built from TRBV7-8 and TRBJ2-3; 10 nucleotides match TRBD2. The CDR3 is 16 amino acids. Germline-derived CDR1 and CDR2 are SGHVS and FQNEAQ. Unmatched junction bases numbered 7, after V lost 5 bases and J lost 2 bases. In nucleotides, the CDR3 is TGTGCCAGCAGCCCTCGGACTAGCGGTTCCACAGATACGCAGTATTTT. Translating gives CASSPRTSGSTDTQYF.

This clone counts as medium-sized. The J gene is TRBJ2-1, the V gene TRBV5-6, with TRBD1 identical over 7 bases. After removal of 3 bases from V and 9 bases from J, the junction contained 9 bases not matched to a gene. Germline V gene sequence: CDR1 SGHDT, CDR2 YYEEEE. This CDR3 comprises 14 residues. CDR3 amino acids: CASSSVDRAVEQFF. CDR3 DNA sequence: TGTGCCAGCAGCTCCGTCGACAGGGCGGTTGAGCAGTTCTTC.

The V call is TRBV6-5, the J call TRBJ1-6; 10 bases align to TRBD1. Per the germline V gene, CDR1 is MNHEY and CDR2 is SVGAGI. This CDR3 spans 15 amino acids. The trim removed 1 base at V and 10 bases at J, leaving 4 bases unmatched. CDR3 sequence reads: CASSYFGTGESPLHF. The CDR3 DNA reads as TGTGCCAGCAGTTACTTTGGGACAGGGGAGTCACCCCTCCACTTT.